What follows are 10 T cell receptor beta chains derived from one specimen sequenced in a study of T cell responses to AZD1222 COVID-19 vaccine. Using immunoSEQ multiplex PCR, the repertoire was profiled, and TCRdb retains in-frame clones only, with some absent. Of 120,000 or so clones listed, about 89% are singletons. The sample here was peripheral blood, taken on day 0 of AZD1222 vaccination. All receptors derive from an adult in good health.

The V and J genes are TRBV6-1 and TRBJ2-7, with D perhaps TRBD2 (7 bases). This CDR3 is built from 17 residues. Trimming left V 3 bases short and J 4 bases short, with 22 bases between. Germline V CDR1 and CDR2: MNHNS, SASEGT. CDR3 region: CASSDLRLGGGKYEQYF. The CDR3 nucleotides are TGTGCCAGCAGTGACCTCCGGCTAGGGGGGGGAAAGTACGAGCAGTACTTC.

The chain uses TRBV7-9 and TRBJ2-3; 7 nucleotides align to TRBD1. The germline CDR1 and CDR2 sequences are SEHNR and FQNEAQ (reference sequence). Unmatched junction bases numbered 12, after V lost 3 bases and J lost 3 bases. The CDR3 runs to 17 residues. The CDR3 sequence: CASSFPLRQGGTDTQYF. In nucleotides, the CDR3 is TGTGCCAGCAGCTTCCCCCTGCGACAGGGTGGGACAGATACGCAGTATTTT.

The chain links TRBV30 to TRBJ1-5; 9 positions agree with TRBD1. The CDR3 loop spans 13 amino acids. The ends lost 3 bases at V and 7 bases at J; junction bases unmatched: 4. Germline V gene lookup returns CDR1 GTSNPN and CDR2 SVGIG (reference sequence). CDR3 region: CAWRGQGTQPQHF. CDR3 coding DNA: TGTGCCTGGAGGGGACAGGGAACACAGCCCCAGCATTTT.

The V and J genes are TRBV18 and TRBJ1-4; D not resolved. The ends were cut back, 7 bases at V and 8 bases at J, with 17 bases in the middle. Germline CDR1 KGHSH, CDR2 LQKENI. The CDR3 has 14 amino acids. CDR3 DNA sequence: TGTGCCAGCTTCCCGCGGCTAGGAGAAGAAAAACTGTTTTTT. This translates into CASFPRLGEEKLFF.

This chain connects TRBV18 to TRBJ1-5; 8 bases fit TRBD1. Trimming took 6 bases from V and 3 from J; bases not matched to a gene: 10. Per germline, CDR1 KGHSH and CDR2 LQKENI. The CDR3 contains 16 residues. As DNA, the CDR3 is TGTGCCAGCTCGCTCTCCGCTCAGGGGGCCAATCAGCCCCAGCATTTT. As protein: CASSLSAQGANQPQHF.

The chain has TRBV28 and TRBJ1-1; 7 nucleotides align to TRBD1. CDR3 length: 14 amino acids. The V gene end was trimmed by 4 bases and the J gene end by 4 bases; junction bases not matched to a gene: 6. CDR1 is MDHEN and CDR2 is SYDVKM in the germline V gene. The CDR3 nucleotides read TGTGCCAGCAGTTCCCAGGGGGAAATCACTGAAGCTTTCTTT. Encoded protein: CASSSQGEITEAFF.

This chain joins TRBV28 and TRBJ2-7; D is unresolved. V was trimmed by 7 bases and J by 3 bases, leaving 10 bases between them. Germline CDR1 and CDR2: MDHEN and SYDVKM. The CDR3 totals 12 residues. The CDR3 sequence: CASKGRIYEQYF. Here the CDR3 DNA reads TGTGCCAGCAAAGGCCGAATCTACGAGCAGTACTTC.

This clone appeared a single time. The chain joins TRBV27 to TRBJ2-7, with D perhaps TRBD2 (6 bases). Germline V gene data show CDR1 as MNHEY and CDR2 as SMNVEV (reference sequence). The length of the CDR3 is 14 residues. V lost 5 bases and J 3 bases, leaving 14 bases between the germline ends. This chain's CDR3 is CASSLAYQLYEQYF. In DNA form, the CDR3 reads TGTGCCAGCAGTCTAGCGTATCAACTCTACGAGCAGTACTTC.

This chain joins TRBV6-5 and TRBJ2-7; D ambiguous. Trimming pared 0 bases from V and 1 base from J, leaving 13 bases between. This CDR3 is 16 amino acids long. Germline V gives CDR1 MNHEY, CDR2 SVGAGI. The CDR3 protein is CASSYSNIRKSYEQYF. CDR3 sequence (DNA): TGTGCCAGCAGTTACTCGAATATCCGGAAGTCCTACGAGCAGTACTTC.

The rearrangement joins TRBV19 to TRBJ2-1; a weak D match, TRBD1 (6 bases). Per the germline V gene, CDR1 is LNHDA and CDR2 is SQIVND (reference sequence). The CDR3 has 15 residues. V shed 5 bases and J shed 4 bases, with 15 bases lying between them. Here the CDR3 reads CASSGGGYRYNEQFF. The CDR3 nucleotides read TGTGCCAGTAGTGGGGGCGGGTACCGTTACAATGAGCAGTTCTTC.